This T cell receptor (beta chain) was found in a study of OX40 agonist ivuxolimab in advanced cancers. Turning to the study itself: The patients received agonistic anti-OX40 (CD134) antibody ivuxolimab. Among those enrolled, mean age was about 58 years (range 23 to 79) and 75% to 90% were male. Study-level points and caveats: Some patients without response likewise showed low normalized clonal expansion.

Anyone with autoimmune disease history or systemic immunosuppression was excluded. Data came from immunoSEQ multiplex PCR; TCRdb stores just in-frame clones and leaves some out. Here the sample spans approximately 60,000 clones, 70% to 85% being singletons. The CDR3 length is 16 residues. V shed 3 bases and J 7 bases; nucleotides not matched to a gene: 8. CDR1 is KGHSH and CDR2 is LQKENI in the germline V gene. In its sample, this clone was seen once. The target antigen is unknown. This TCR came from an adult with an advanced solid tumor such as melanoma, head and neck, liver or kidney cancer. The input for sequencing was CD4+ or CD8+ T cells sorted from blood, taken in a trial of the OX40 agonist ivuxolimab. The chain couples TRBV18 to TRBJ1-6; 8 bases are shared with TRBD1. The CDR3 protein is CASSPALRGHNSPLHF. In DNA, the CDR3 is TGTGCCAGCTCACCGGCACTCAGGGGGCACAATTCACCCCTCCACTTT. Full variable domain (remainder filled in from reference TRBV18 and TRBJ1-6): NAGVMQNPRHLVRRRGQEARLRCSPMKGHSHVYWYRQLPEEGLKFMVYLQKENIIDESGMPKERFSAEFPKEGPSILRIQQVVRGDSAAYFCASSPALRGHNSPLHFGNGTRLTVT.